This TCR beta chain is drawn from a study of shared clonotypes between healthy human individuals. Study as a whole: Each donor's CD4 naive and CD4 memory cells filled three plates apiece, CD8 naive two, and CD8 memory one.

Concerning this clone itself: No antigen is known for it. The same CDR3 arises from other DNA sequences in this sample as well.

Points from the study as a whole: The represented genetic and exposure-history diversity was limited by the small number of donors.

Germline V CDR1 and CDR2: MNHEY, SVGAGI. Trimming cost V 6 bases and J 3 bases; bases outside gene matches: 6. The CDR3 loop spans 14 amino acids. Both subsets, CD45RA+ naive and CD45RA-negative memory, were split from the CD4+ cells. Profiling relied on immunoSEQ multiplex PCR, and the TCRdb table lists in-frame clones only, not all of them. The table lists more than 2 million clones, about 95% of them singletons. The sample comprised naive CD4+ T cells sorted from blood. The sample's subset: CD45RA+ positively selected. The TCR comes from a man younger than 30 in good health. The chain is built from TRBV6-5 and TRBJ2-7; 9 bases map to TRBD1. CDR3 sequence (DNA): TGTGCCAGCAGCTCCGGGACAGGGCGCTACGAGCAGTACTTC. Translation gives CASSSGTGRYEQYF.